A single sample is the source of the 15 T cell receptor beta chains below, sequenced in a study of beta chain features in type 1 diabetes. Investigators reverse transcribed all isolated RNA, so they sequenced expressed TCRB transcripts. Clones were read by immunoSEQ multiplex PCR, and TCRdb kept only the in-frame ones, dropping some. The profile shows about 900,000 clones, roughly a sixth of them singletons. Sequences were obtained from naive CD4+ T cells from blood. The source of these receptors is a woman between 18 and 29 years old in good health.

This clone was seen a few times. The CDR3 coding sequence is TGTGCCAGTAGTTTGTATAACACCGGGGAGCTGTTTTTT. Amino acids: CASSLYNTGELFF. The rearrangement joins TRBV19 to TRBJ2-2; D not resolved. There are 13 residues in the CDR3. The ends were cut back, 5 bases at V and 2 bases at J, with 6 bases in the middle. Germline CDR1 and CDR2: LNHDA and SQIVND (reference sequence).

The chain employs TRBV15 and TRBJ2-1; D may correspond to TRBD1 or TRBD2 (5 bases each). Germline lookup yields CDR1 LNHNV and CDR2 YYDKDF (reference sequence). Trimming left V 1 base short and J 7 bases short, with 17 bases between. There are 16 residues in the CDR3. The CDR3 here is CATSRGPGTGDNEQFF. CDR3 in DNA: TGTGCCACCAGCAGAGGTCCCGGGACGGGCGATAATGAGCAGTTCTTC. The full variable domain, in which reference TRBV15 and TRBJ2-1 provide the parts outside the CDR3, is DAMVIQNPRYQVTQFGKPVTLSCSQTLNHNVMYWYQQKSSQAPKLLFHYYDKDFNNEADTPDNFQSRRPNTSFCFLDIRSPGLGDTAMYLCATSRGPGTGDNEQFFGPGTRLTVL.

This clone was detected a few times. The chain combines TRBV5-1 with TRBJ2-1; tentative D call: TRBD1 (7 bases). The germline CDR1 and CDR2 sequences are SGHRS and YFSETQ. There are 16 residues in the CDR3. V was shortened by 1 base and J by 9 bases, with 20 bases between the two germline ends. The CDR3 DNA reads TGCGCCAGCAGCTTGAGAGTGAATGGAGGGGGCGGTGAGCAGTTCTTC. This gives the protein CASSLRVNGGGGEQFF.

This clone turned up a few times. This chain uses TRBV10-3 with TRBJ1-1; D is possibly TRBD1 (5 bases). Trimming removed 7 bases from V and 6 bases from J, with 15 bases in between. CDR1 is ENHRY, CDR2 SYGVKD, per germline. CDR3 size: 13 residues. CDR3 in amino acids: CAITSSRGAEAFF. CDR3 sequence (DNA): TGTGCCATCACCTCTTCCCGGGGCGCTGAAGCTTTCTTT.

In this sample, this clone turned up a few times. The chain carries TRBV28 and TRBJ2-7, with a weak D call TRBD2 (5 bases). CDR1 and CDR2 (germline): MDHEN, SYDVKM. The V end was cut by 6 bases, the J end by 0 bases, with 9 bases between. There are 13 residues in the CDR3. CDR3 residues: CASRLETSYEQYF. Written as DNA, the CDR3 is TGTGCCAGCAGACTAGAGACCTCCTACGAGCAGTACTTC.

The sample holds a few counts of this clone. V gene TRBV2 combines with J gene TRBJ2-2; a weak D match, TRBD1 (5 bases). Trimming cost V 4 bases and J 0 bases, with 9 bases left between them. Germline assignment: CDR1 SNHLY and CDR2 FYNNEI. The CDR3 runs 15 residues. The CDR3 coding sequence is TGTGCCAGCAGTGGGCAGGGTACGAACACCGGGGAGCTGTTTTTT. This translates into CASSGQGTNTGELFF.

The chain uses TRBV2 and TRBJ2-6, with D possibly TRBD1 on 5 matching bases. The CDR3 contains 16 residues. V lost 0 bases, J lost 5 bases, and 11 bases lay in between. Per germline, CDR1 SNHLY and CDR2 FYNNEI. The CDR3 region is CASSEAGRAWANVLTF. Here the CDR3 DNA reads TGTGCCAGCAGTGAAGCGGGCAGGGCGTGGGCCAACGTCCTGACTTTC.

The chain uses TRBV28 and TRBJ1-1; 7 bases align to TRBD1. The CDR3 is 13 amino acids. Germline-derived CDR1 and CDR2 are MDHEN and SYDVKM. V lost 8 bases to trimming and J lost 5 bases; unmatched junction nucleotides: 8. In DNA, the CDR3 is TGTGCCAGCTTCATGACAGGGCGTACTGAAGCTTTCTTT. Translation: CASFMTGRTEAFF.

This clone was found a few times. The chain is built from TRBV27 and TRBJ2-4; D ambiguous. This CDR3 contains 16 residues. V lost 3 bases and J 1 base, leaving 13 bases between the germline ends. The V gene's germline CDR1 is MNHEY and CDR2 SMNVEV (reference sequence). CDR3 DNA: TGTGCCAGCAGTTTCCCCGACCGCCCGGCCAAAAACATTCAGTACTTC. This translates into CASSFPDRPAKNIQYF.

This clone was seen a handful of times. The chain couples TRBV5-4 to TRBJ2-2; a possible D gene is TRBD2 (5 bases). The germline V gene has CDR1 SGHNT and CDR2 YYREEE (reference sequence). The CDR3 spans 16 residues. The V end lost 1 base, the J end lost 0 bases, and 10 bases lay between the germline ends. The CDR3 coding sequence is TGTGCCAGCAGCTTGAACCGGGGAACGAACACCGGGGAGCTGTTTTTT. Residues: CASSLNRGTNTGELFF.

This clone turned up a few times. The V gene is TRBV28, the J gene TRBJ2-1; TRBD2 matches 11 bases. The CDR3 consists of 13 residues. Looked up from germline, CDR1 is MDHEN and CDR2 is SYDVKM. V shed 8 bases and J 5 bases; nucleotides not matched to a gene: 2. Written as DNA, the CDR3 is TGTGCCAGCGTAGCGGGAGGGAACAATGAGCAGTTCTTC. Its protein product is CASVAGGNNEQFF.

J is TRBJ1-2 and V is TRBV27; 9 bases are shared with TRBD1. The CDR3 length is 13 residues. Looked up from germline, CDR1 is MNHEY and CDR2 is SMNVEV (reference sequence). V shed 5 bases, J shed 8 bases, and the junction held 6 bases outside the gene matches. This CDR3 reads CASSRTGAEGYTF. The CDR3 nucleotides are TGTGCCAGCAGTCGGACAGGGGCTGAAGGCTACACCTTC.

The V gene is TRBV7-9, the J gene TRBJ2-2, with a weak D call TRBD1 (6 bases). The length of the CDR3 is 18 residues. The V gene's germline CDR1 is SEHNR and CDR2 FQNEAQ (reference sequence). Trimming shortened V by 3 bases and J by 3 bases, and 20 bases separated the two germline ends. Here the CDR3 reads CASSFRRGRGFYTGELFF. The CDR3 nucleotides are TGTGCCAGCAGCTTCCGGCGAGGCAGGGGTTTCTACACCGGGGAGCTGTTTTTT.

This sequence joins TRBV6-1 and TRBJ1-2; no firm D call. The V end was cut by 2 bases, the J end by 1 base, with 8 bases between. The CDR3 consists of 14 residues. In germline, CDR1 is MNHNS, CDR2 SASEGT. DNA for the CDR3: TGTGCCAGCAGTGAACGCCTGGATAACTATGGCTACACCTTC. It yields the protein CASSERLDNYGYTF.

In this sample, this clone turned up a few times. CDR3 coding DNA: TGTGCCAGCAGCTCAAGTACGAGCTCCTACGAGCAGTACTTC. It specifies CASSSSTSSYEQYF. This chain links TRBV7-9 with TRBJ2-7; D unresolved. Trimming shortened V by 4 bases and J by 0 bases, and 10 bases separated the two germline ends. Per germline, CDR1 SEHNR and CDR2 FQNEAQ (reference sequence). This CDR3 comprises 14 residues.